This T cell receptor beta chain was recovered during a study of blood T cell repertoires in COVID-19. Study in general: Samples taken during acute and convalescent COVID-19 were collected in the United States, Italy and Spain.

The germline V gene has CDR1 KGHSH and CDR2 LQKENI. The CDR3 length is 13 residues. V was trimmed by 1 base and J by 5 bases, leaving 9 bases between them. Sequencing was performed with immunoSEQ multiplex PCR; in TCRdb, only in-frame clones are kept and a portion is missing. This table holds approximately 170,000 clones, 70% to 85% found once. Participants, about 18 to 90 years old, spanned fewer than 30 US areas. Each participant's cohort was designated according to participant-reported clinical history. This rearrangement joins TRBV18 to TRBJ2-7; tentatively, D is TRBD1 (5 bases). This clonotype was sampled from a man aged 45-65 years who had recovered from COVID-19. Sample: PBMCs or T cells enriched from blood (not recorded which). CDR3 nucleotides: TGTGCCAGCTCACCACAAGGGGTAAACGAGCAGTACTTC. As protein: CASSPQGVNEQYF.